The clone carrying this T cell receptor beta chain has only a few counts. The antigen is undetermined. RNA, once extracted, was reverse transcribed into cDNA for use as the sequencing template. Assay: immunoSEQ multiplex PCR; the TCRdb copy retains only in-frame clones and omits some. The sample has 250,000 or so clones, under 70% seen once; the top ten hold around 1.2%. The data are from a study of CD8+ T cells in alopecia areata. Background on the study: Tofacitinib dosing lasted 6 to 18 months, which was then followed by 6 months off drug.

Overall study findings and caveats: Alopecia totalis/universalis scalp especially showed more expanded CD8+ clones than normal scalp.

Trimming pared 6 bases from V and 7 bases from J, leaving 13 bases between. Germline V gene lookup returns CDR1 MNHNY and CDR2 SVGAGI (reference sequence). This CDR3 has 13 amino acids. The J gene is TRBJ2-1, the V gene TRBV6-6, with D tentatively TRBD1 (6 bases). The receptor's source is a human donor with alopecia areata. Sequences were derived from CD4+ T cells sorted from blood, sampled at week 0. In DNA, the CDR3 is TGTGCCAGCAGGCTAGTCACAGGGAATGAGCAGTTCTTC. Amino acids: CASRLVTGNEQFF.